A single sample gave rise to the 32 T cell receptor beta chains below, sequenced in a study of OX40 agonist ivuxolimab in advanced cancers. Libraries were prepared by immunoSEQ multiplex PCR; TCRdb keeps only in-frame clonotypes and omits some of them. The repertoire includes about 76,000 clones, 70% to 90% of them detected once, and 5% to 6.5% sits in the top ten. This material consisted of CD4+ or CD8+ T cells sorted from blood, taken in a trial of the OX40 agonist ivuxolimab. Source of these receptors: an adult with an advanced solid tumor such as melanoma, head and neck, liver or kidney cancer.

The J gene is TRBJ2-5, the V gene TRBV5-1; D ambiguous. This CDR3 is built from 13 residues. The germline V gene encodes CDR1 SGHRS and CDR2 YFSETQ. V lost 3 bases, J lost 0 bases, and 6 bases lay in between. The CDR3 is CASSSPYQETQYF. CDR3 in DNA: TGCGCCAGCAGCTCCCCGTACCAAGAGACCCAGTACTTC. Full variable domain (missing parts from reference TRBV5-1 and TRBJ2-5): KAGVTQTPRYLIKTRGQQVTLSCSPISGHRSVSWYQQTPGQGLQFLFEYFSETQRNKGNFPGRFSGRQFSNSRSEMNVSTLELGDSALYLCASSSPYQETQYFGPGTRLLVL.

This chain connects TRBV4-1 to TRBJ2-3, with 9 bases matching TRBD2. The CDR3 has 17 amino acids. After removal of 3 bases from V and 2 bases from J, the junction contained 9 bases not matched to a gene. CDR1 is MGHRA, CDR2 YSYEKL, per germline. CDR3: CASSQGRTSENTDTQYF. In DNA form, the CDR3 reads TGCGCCAGCAGCCAGGGACGGACTAGCGAAAACACAGATACGCAGTATTTT.

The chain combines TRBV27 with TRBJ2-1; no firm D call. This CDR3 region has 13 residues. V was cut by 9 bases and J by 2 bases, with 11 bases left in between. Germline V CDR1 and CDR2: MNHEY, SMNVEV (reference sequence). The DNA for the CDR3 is TGTGCCAGTGCCGACCTCACCTACAATGAGCAGTTCTTC. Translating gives CASADLTYNEQFF.

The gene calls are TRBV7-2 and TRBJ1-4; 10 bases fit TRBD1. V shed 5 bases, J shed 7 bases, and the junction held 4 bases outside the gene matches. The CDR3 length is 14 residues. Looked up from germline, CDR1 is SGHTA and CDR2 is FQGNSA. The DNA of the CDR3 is TGTGCCAGCAGCGGACAGGGGGATGGTGAAAAACTGTTTTTT. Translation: CASSGQGDGEKLFF.

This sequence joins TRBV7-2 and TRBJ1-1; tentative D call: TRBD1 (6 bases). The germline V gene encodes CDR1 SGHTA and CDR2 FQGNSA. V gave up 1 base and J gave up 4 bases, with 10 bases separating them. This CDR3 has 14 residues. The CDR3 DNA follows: TGTGCCAGCAGCTTAGTAGGGGGGAGCACTGAAGCTTTCTTT. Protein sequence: CASSLVGGSTEAFF.

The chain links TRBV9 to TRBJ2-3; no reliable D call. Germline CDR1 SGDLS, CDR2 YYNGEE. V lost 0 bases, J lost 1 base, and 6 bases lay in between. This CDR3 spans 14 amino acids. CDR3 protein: CASSVGLRTDTQYF. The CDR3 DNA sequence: TGTGCCAGCAGCGTAGGACTGCGCACAGATACGCAGTATTTT.

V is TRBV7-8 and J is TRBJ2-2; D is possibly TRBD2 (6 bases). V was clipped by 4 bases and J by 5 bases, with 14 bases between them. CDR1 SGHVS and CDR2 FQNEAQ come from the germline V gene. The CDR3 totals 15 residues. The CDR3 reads CASSYHRLGTGELFF. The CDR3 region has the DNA TGTGCCAGCAGCTATCATCGACTAGGTACCGGGGAGCTGTTTTTT.

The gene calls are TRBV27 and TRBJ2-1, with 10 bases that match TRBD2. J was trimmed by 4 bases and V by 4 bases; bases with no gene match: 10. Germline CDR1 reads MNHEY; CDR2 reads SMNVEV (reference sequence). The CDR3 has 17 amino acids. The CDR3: CASSSKTGLATYNEQFF. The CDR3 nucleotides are TGTGCCAGCAGTTCAAAAACGGGACTAGCGACTTACAATGAGCAGTTCTTC.

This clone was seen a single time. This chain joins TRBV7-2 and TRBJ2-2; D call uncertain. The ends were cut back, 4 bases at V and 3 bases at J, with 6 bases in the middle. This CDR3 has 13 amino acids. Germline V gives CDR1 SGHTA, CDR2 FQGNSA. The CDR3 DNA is TGTGCCAGCAGCTCCGGATACACCGGGGAGCTGTTTTTT. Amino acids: CASSSGYTGELFF.

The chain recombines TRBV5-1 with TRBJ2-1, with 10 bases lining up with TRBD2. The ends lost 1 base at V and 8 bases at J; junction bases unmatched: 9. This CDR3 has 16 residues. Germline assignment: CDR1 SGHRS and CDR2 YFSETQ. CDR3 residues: CASSLLSGGAKDEQFF. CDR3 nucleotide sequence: TGCGCCAGCAGCTTGTTAAGCGGGGGGGCCAAAGATGAGCAGTTCTTC.

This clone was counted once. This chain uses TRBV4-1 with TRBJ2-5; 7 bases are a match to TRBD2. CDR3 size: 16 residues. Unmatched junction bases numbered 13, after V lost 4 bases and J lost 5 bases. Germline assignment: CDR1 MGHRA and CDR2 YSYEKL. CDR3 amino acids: CASSRTNGGNEETQYF. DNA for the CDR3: TGCGCCAGCAGCCGGACTAACGGGGGGAATGAGGAGACCCAGTACTTC.

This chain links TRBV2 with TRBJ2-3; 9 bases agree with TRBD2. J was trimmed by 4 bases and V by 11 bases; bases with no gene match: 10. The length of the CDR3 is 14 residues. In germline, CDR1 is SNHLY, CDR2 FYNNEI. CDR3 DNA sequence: TGTGCCGGACAACTAGCGGGTGTCGCAGATACGCAGTATTTT. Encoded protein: CAGQLAGVADTQYF.

CDR3 region: CASRRAGTAPGGANVLTF. CDR3 DNA sequence: TGCGCCAGCAGGCGGGCCGGGACCGCACCGGGGGGGGCCAACGTCCTGACTTTC. V usage is TRBV5-1 and J usage is TRBJ2-6; either TRBD1 or TRBD2 may fit D (5 bases each). The CDR3 covers 18 residues. V lost 5 bases and J 4 bases, leaving 22 bases between the germline ends. Germline CDR1 reads SGHRS; CDR2 reads YFSETQ.

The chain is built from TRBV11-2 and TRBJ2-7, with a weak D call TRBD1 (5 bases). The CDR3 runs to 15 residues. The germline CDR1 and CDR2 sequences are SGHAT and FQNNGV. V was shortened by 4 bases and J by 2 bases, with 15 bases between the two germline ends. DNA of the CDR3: TGTGCCAGCAGCTCCGCATATGACAGAGCCTACGAGCAGTACTTC. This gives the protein CASSSAYDRAYEQYF.

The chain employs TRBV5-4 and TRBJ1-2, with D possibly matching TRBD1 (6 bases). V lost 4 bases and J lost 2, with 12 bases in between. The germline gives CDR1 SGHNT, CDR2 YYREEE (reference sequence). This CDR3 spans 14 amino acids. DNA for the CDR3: TGTGCCAGCAGCCTCGGACAGCTAAACTATGGCTACACCTTC. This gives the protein CASSLGQLNYGYTF.

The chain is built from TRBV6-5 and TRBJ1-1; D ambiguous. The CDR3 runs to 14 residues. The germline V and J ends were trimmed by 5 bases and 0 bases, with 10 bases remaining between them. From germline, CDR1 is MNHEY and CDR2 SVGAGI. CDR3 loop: CASSPTVMNTEAFF. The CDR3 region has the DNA TGTGCCAGCAGTCCGACGGTTATGAACACTGAAGCTTTCTTT.

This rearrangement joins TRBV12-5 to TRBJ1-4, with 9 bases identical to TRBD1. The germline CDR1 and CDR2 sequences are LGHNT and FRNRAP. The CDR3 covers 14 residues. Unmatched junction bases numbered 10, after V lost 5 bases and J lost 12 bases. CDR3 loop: CASGRTGAHLELFF. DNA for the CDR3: TGTGCTAGTGGTAGGACAGGGGCCCATTTGGAACTGTTTTTT.

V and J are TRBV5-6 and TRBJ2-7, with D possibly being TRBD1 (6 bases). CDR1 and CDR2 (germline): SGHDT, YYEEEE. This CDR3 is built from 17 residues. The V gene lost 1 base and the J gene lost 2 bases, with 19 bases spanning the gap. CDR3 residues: CASSLYVGTLEPYEQYF. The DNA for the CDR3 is TGTGCCAGCAGCTTGTACGTCGGGACATTGGAACCCTACGAGCAGTACTTC. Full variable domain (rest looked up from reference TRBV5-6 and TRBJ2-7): DAGVTQSPTHLIKTRGQQVTLRCSPKSGHDTVSWYQQALGQGPQFIFQYYEEEERQRGNFPDRFSGHQFPNYSSELNVNALLLGDSALYLCASSLYVGTLEPYEQYFGPGTRLTVT.

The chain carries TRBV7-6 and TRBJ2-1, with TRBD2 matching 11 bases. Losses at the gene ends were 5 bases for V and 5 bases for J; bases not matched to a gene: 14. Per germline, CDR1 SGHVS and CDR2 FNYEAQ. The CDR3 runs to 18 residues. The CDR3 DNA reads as TGTGCCAGCAGCCAAAGCCTTCTCACTAGCGGGAGCGACAATGAGCAGTTCTTC. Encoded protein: CASSQSLLTSGSDNEQFF.

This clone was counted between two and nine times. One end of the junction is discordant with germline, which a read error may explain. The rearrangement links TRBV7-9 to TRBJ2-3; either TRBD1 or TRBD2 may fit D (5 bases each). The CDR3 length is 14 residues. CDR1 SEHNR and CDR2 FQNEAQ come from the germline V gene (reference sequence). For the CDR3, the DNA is TGTGCCAGCAGCCTAGCCCTTGGGGGAGATACGCAGTATTTT. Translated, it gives CASSLALGGDTQYF.

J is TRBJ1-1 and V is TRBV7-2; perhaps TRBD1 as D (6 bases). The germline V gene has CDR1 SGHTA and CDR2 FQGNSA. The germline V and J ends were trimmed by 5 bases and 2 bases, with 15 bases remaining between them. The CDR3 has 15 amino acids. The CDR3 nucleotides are TGTGCCAGCAGCCCCACGCCTGGGGGCAACACTGAAGCTTTCTTT. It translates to CASSPTPGGNTEAFF.

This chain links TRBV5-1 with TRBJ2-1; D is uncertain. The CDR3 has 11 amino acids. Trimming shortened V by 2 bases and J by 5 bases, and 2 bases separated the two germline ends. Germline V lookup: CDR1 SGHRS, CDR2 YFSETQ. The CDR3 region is CASSFHNEQFF. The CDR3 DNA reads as TGCGCCAGCAGCTTCCACAATGAGCAGTTCTTC.

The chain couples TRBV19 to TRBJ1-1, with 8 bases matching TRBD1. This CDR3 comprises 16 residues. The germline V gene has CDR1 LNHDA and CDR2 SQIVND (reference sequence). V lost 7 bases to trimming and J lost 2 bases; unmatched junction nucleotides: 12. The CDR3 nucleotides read TGTGCCAGTAACCGTCGTACCGGGACAGGAAACACTGAAGCTTTCTTT. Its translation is CASNRRTGTGNTEAFF.

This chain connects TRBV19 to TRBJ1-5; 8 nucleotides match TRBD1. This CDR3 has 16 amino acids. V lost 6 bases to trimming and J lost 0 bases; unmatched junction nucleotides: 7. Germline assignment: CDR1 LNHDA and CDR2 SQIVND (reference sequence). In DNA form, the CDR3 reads TGTGCCAGTAGCCTACAGGGGGAGGGTAGCAATCAGCCCCAGCATTTT. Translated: CASSLQGEGSNQPQHF.

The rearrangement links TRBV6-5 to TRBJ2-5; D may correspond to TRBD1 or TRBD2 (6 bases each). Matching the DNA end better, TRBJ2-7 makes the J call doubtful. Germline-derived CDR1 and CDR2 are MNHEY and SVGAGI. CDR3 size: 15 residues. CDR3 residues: CASSPNGGLTYEQYF. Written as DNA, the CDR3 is TGTGCCAGCAGTCCCAACGGGGGCTTAACCTACGAGCAGTACTTC.

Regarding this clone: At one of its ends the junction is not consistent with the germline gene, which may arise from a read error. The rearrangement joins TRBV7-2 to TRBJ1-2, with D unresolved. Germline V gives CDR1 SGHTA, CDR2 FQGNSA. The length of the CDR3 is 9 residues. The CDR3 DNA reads TGTGCCAGCAGCTTTAACCTGGGGTTC. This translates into CASSFNLGF.

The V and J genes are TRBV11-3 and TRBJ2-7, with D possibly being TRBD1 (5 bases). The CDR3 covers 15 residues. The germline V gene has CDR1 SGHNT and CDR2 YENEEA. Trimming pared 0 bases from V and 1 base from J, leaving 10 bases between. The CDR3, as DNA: TGTGCCAGCAGCTTAGACCAGGGAAGGTCCTACGAGCAGTACTTC. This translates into CASSLDQGRSYEQYF.

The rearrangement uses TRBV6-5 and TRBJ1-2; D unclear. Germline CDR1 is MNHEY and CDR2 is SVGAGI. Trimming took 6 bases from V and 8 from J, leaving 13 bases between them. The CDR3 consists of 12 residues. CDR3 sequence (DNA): TGTGCCAGCAGGCCAGAGGTTGGCGGCTACACCTTC. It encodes CASRPEVGGYTF.

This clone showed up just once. The CDR3 DNA follows: TGTGCCAGCAGCGTAGGGGTCAGTACAACAGATACGCAGTATTTT. Translation: CASSVGVSTTDTQYF. The chain carries TRBV9 and TRBJ2-3; D is unresolved. This CDR3 has 15 amino acids. V was shortened by 0 bases and J by 3 bases, with 11 bases between the two germline ends. The germline V gene encodes CDR1 SGDLS and CDR2 YYNGEE.

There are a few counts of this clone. The CDR3 bases are TGCGCCAGCAGCTTGCGGCTAACCTACGAGCAGTACTTC. Translating gives CASSLRLTYEQYF. This sequence joins TRBV5-1 and TRBJ2-7; D remains ambiguous. This CDR3 has 13 amino acids. The V gene lost 1 base and the J gene lost 2 bases, with 7 bases spanning the gap. CDR1 SGHRS and CDR2 YFSETQ come from the germline V gene. Full variable domain (remainder filled in from reference TRBV5-1 and TRBJ2-7): KAGVTQTPRYLIKTRGQQVTLSCSPISGHRSVSWYQQTPGQGLQFLFEYFSETQRNKGNFPGRFSGRQFSNSRSEMNVSTLELGDSALYLCASSLRLTYEQYFGPGTRLTVT.

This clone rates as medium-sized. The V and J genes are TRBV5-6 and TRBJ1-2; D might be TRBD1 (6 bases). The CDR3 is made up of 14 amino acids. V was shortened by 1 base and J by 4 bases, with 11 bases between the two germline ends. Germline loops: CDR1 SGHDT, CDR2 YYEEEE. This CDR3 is CASSLFLDSYGYTF. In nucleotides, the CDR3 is TGTGCCAGCAGCTTGTTTTTGGACAGCTATGGCTACACCTTC. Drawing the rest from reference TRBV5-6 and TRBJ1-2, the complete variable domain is DAGVTQSPTHLIKTRGQQVTLRCSPKSGHDTVSWYQQALGQGPQFIFQYYEEEERQRGNFPDRFSGHQFPNYSSELNVNALLLGDSALYLCASSLFLDSYGYTFGSGTRLTVV.

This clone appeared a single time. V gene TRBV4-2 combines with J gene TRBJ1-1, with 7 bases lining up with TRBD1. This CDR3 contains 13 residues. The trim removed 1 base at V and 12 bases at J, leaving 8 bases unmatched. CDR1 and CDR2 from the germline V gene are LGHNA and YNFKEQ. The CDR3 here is CASSQVGLQGSFF. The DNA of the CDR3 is TGTGCCAGCAGCCAAGTCGGTTTACAGGGGTCTTTCTTT.